Each of the 21 T cell receptor beta chains below was sequenced from the same sample in a study of cytomegalovirus exposure and HLA in healthy donors. This PCR relied on a set of 60 Vbeta primers and 13 Jbeta primers. The method was immunoSEQ multiplex PCR; TCRdb's version includes in-frame clones alone and lacks a portion of them. The sample shows 140,000 to 150,000 clones, 61% of them seen only once. The sequenced sample consisted of PBMCs. The receptors come from a male donor in good health and CMV-seronegative.

This chain joins TRBV7-8 and TRBJ1-3, with D possibly being TRBD1 (6 bases). Trimming took 5 bases from V and 7 from J, leaving 15 bases between them. The CDR3 length is 14 residues. Per germline, CDR1 SGHVS and CDR2 FQNEAQ. CDR3: CASSPRGFGNTIYF. In nucleotides, the CDR3 is TGTGCCAGCAGCCCCAGGGGATTCGGCAACACCATATATTTT.

The genes are TRBV7-3 and TRBJ2-1; 9 nucleotides agree with TRBD1. There are 18 residues in the CDR3. Germline V lookup: CDR1 SGHTA, CDR2 FQGTGA. V shed 1 base, J shed 4 bases, and the junction held 11 bases outside the gene matches. CDR3 residues: CASSLNPPRDRVYNEQFF. The DNA for the CDR3 is TGTGCCAGCAGCTTAAACCCGCCTAGGGACAGGGTATACAATGAGCAGTTCTTC.

The chain carries TRBV10-3 and TRBJ2-1, with 11 nucleotides matching TRBD2. Germline values: CDR1 ENHRY, CDR2 SYGVKD. V dropped 4 bases and J dropped 3; count of bases not matched to a gene: 8. This CDR3 has 17 amino acids. In DNA form, the CDR3 reads TGTGCCATCAGTGGGGTAGGGCTAGCGGGGGGCTACAATGAGCAGTTCTTC. It is translated as CAISGVGLAGGYNEQFF.

The chain carries TRBV5-4 and TRBJ1-4; TRBD1 agrees at 7 bases. The germline gives CDR1 SGHNT, CDR2 YYREEE (reference sequence). V was pared by 3 bases and J by 7 bases, with 15 bases of the junction left unmatched. The CDR3 has 17 residues. CDR3 in amino acids: CASSSAKQTGAGEKLFF. The CDR3 DNA is TGTGCCAGCAGCTCAGCAAAACAAACAGGGGCCGGTGAAAAACTGTTTTTT. The full variable domain, rest sourced from reference TRBV5-4 and TRBJ1-4, is ETGVTQSPTHLIKTRGQQVTLRCSSQSGHNTVSWYQQALGQGPQFIFQYYREEENGRGNFPPRFSGLQFPNYSSELNVNALELDDSALYLCASSSAKQTGAGEKLFFGSGTQLSVL.

This clone was picked up a small number of times. V is TRBV7-3 and J is TRBJ2-7; D possibly corresponds to TRBD1 (5 bases). The CDR3 consists of 13 residues. V was shortened by 4 bases and J by 1 base, with 8 bases between the two germline ends. Germline-derived CDR1 and CDR2 are SGHTA and FQGTGA. This chain's CDR3 is CASSSTDSYEQYF. Written as DNA, the CDR3 is TGTGCCAGCAGCTCGACAGATTCCTACGAGCAGTACTTC. Combining the CDR3 with reference TRBV7-3 and TRBJ2-7 gives the whole variable domain GAGVSQTPSNKVTEKGKYVELRCDPISGHTALYWYRQSLGQGPEFLIYFQGTGAADDSGLPNDRFFAVRPEGSVSTLKIQRTERGDSAVYLCASSSTDSYEQYFGPGTRLTVT.

This clone was seen more than once but under ten times. The chain couples TRBV4-1 to TRBJ2-5; no clear D. Germline-derived CDR1 and CDR2 are MGHRA and YSYEKL. This CDR3 is built from 15 residues. V was clipped by 3 bases and J by 4 bases, with 15 bases between them. CDR3 DNA: TGCGCCAGCAGCCACCCGCTCTGTCCGAGAGAGACCCAGTACTTC. Protein sequence: CASSHPLCPRETQYF.

This clone has only a few counts. The chain recombines TRBV5-1 with TRBJ2-7, with 13 positions matching TRBD2. V was clipped by 3 bases and J by 1 base; unmatched bases: 7. CDR1 is SGHRS and CDR2 is YFSETQ in the germline V gene. This CDR3 region has 17 residues. The CDR3 sequence is CASSSGLAGEISYEQYF. CDR3 nucleotide sequence: TGCGCCAGCAGCTCCGGACTAGCGGGGGAGATTTCCTACGAGCAGTACTTC.

The rearrangement joins TRBV9 to TRBJ2-7, with 11 bases matching TRBD2. Losses at the gene ends were 0 bases for V and 0 bases for J; bases not matched to a gene: 5. Germline assignment: CDR1 SGDLS and CDR2 YYNGEE. This CDR3 is 17 amino acids long. CDR3 nucleotide sequence: TGTGCCAGCAGCGTAGGGCCTAGCGGGGGGAGCTCCTACGAGCAGTACTTC. It codes for CASSVGPSGGSSYEQYF.

This clone was recorded a few times. The chain employs TRBV6-1 and TRBJ1-4; D gene unclear. This CDR3 comprises 14 residues. V was pared by 4 bases and J by 1 base, with 7 bases between. Germline V lookup: CDR1 MNHNS, CDR2 SASEGT. CDR3 DNA: TGTGCCAGCAGTGGCCTTAGAACTAATGAAAAACTGTTTTTT. Translating gives CASSGLRTNEKLFF.

This clone has more than one count but fewer than ten. The CDR3 region has the DNA TGTGCCAGCAGAAAGGGTTTCGGGGCAACTAATGAAAAACTGTTTTTT. This sequence encodes CASRKGFGATNEKLFF. The chain employs TRBV14 and TRBJ1-4; D remains ambiguous. This CDR3 comprises 16 residues. Trimming pared 6 bases from V and 0 bases from J, leaving 14 bases between. The V gene's germline CDR1 is SGHDN and CDR2 FVKESK.

The gene calls are TRBV6-6 and TRBJ2-2, with TRBD2 as a possible D gene (5 bases). Germline-derived CDR1 and CDR2 are MNHNY and SVGAGI (reference sequence). The V and J ends lost 0 bases and 9 bases respectively, with 17 bases between them. The CDR3 sequence is 16 residues long. CDR3 amino acids: CASSYSSGSAVRELFF. DNA for the CDR3: TGTGCCAGCAGTTACTCTAGTGGGAGCGCCGTCCGGGAGCTGTTTTTT.

This chain links TRBV2 with TRBJ1-5; no clear D. Germline V gene sequence: CDR1 SNHLY, CDR2 FYNNEI. The CDR3 extends over 14 amino acids. Trimming removed 6 bases at V and 0 bases at J, with 9 bases between. CDR3: CASREVLSNQPQHF. The DNA of the CDR3 is TGTGCCAGCAGGGAGGTACTTAGCAATCAGCCCCAGCATTTT.

About this clone itself: This CDR3 is also generated by other DNA sequences in the sample. V usage is TRBV7-9 and J usage is TRBJ1-6, with a possible D match to TRBD1 (6 bases). CDR1 and CDR2 from the germline V gene are SEHNR and FQNEAQ (reference sequence). V lost 7 bases and J lost 7, with 14 bases in between. The CDR3 contains 14 residues. In nucleotides, the CDR3 is TGTGCCAGCACCGAAGGACAGCTAAATTCACCCCTCCACTTT. As protein: CASTEGQLNSPLHF. The whole variable domain, filled in from reference TRBV7-9 and TRBJ1-6, reads DTGVSQNPRHKITKRGQNVTFRCDPISEHNRLYWYRQTLGQGPEFLTYFQNEAQLEKSRLLSDRFSAERPKGSFSTLEIQRTEQGDSAMYLCASTEGQLNSPLHFGNGTRLTVT.

This chain uses TRBV7-3 with TRBJ1-5; 9 nucleotides align to TRBD1. The CDR3 totals 15 residues. Trimming cost V 6 bases and J 5 bases; bases outside gene matches: 8. Per germline, CDR1 SGHTA and CDR2 FQGTGA. CDR3 coding DNA: TGTGCCAGCAGTAAAAGCCGGGACAGGGATCAGCCCCAGCATTTT. Encoded protein: CASSKSRDRDQPQHF.

The chain employs TRBV7-3 and TRBJ2-1; no clear D gene. There are 12 residues in the CDR3. The V gene's germline CDR1 is SGHTA and CDR2 FQGTGA. Trimming stripped 5 bases from V and 5 bases from J, with 7 bases between. DNA for the CDR3: TGTGCCAGCAGCGCCTATAACAATGAGCAGTTCTTC. It codes for CASSAYNNEQFF.

This chain links TRBV5-1 with TRBJ2-1; D perhaps matches TRBD2 (5 bases). The CDR3 covers 14 residues. V lost 4 bases, J lost 6 bases, and 14 bases lay in between. Looked up from germline, CDR1 is SGHRS and CDR2 is YFSETQ. The CDR3 here is CASSTRTGINEQFF. As DNA, the CDR3 is TGCGCCAGCAGCACACGGACCGGGATCAATGAGCAGTTCTTC.

The chain carries TRBV28 and TRBJ2-6; no firm D call. Trimming took off 7 bases at V and 2 bases at J, with 15 bases between the two ends. This CDR3 has 16 amino acids. In germline, CDR1 is MDHEN, CDR2 SYDVKM. As DNA, the CDR3 is TGTGCCAGCAAACACACCCCACCAACTGGGGCCAACGTCCTGACTTTC. It translates to CASKHTPPTGANVLTF.

This chain connects TRBV10-3 to TRBJ2-2; 7 nucleotides align to TRBD1. The germline gives CDR1 ENHRY, CDR2 SYGVKD. Losses at the gene ends were 4 bases for V and 2 bases for J; bases not matched to a gene: 4. The CDR3 is 15 amino acids. CDR3 region: CAISGTGVNTGELFF. In nucleotides, the CDR3 is TGTGCCATCAGTGGTACAGGGGTTAACACCGGGGAGCTGTTTTTT.

J is TRBJ2-1 and V is TRBV9, with TRBD2 matching 11 bases. V dropped 3 bases and J dropped 8; count of bases not matched to a gene: 7. Germline V gene data show CDR1 as SGDLS and CDR2 as YYNGEE. This CDR3 contains 15 residues. The CDR3 loop reads CASSEYSGGGYEQFF. Written as DNA, the CDR3 is TGTGCCAGCAGCGAATATAGCGGGGGGGGCTATGAGCAGTTCTTC.

This rearrangement joins TRBV6-4 to TRBJ2-3; D gene uncertain. There are 15 residues in the CDR3. CDR1 is MRHNA and CDR2 is SNTAGT in the germline V gene. The V end lost 6 bases, the J end lost 2 bases, and 15 bases lay between the germline ends. The DNA for the CDR3 is TGTGCCAGCAGCGATCACCACGGGTACACAGATACGCAGTATTTT. Residues: CASSDHHGYTDTQYF.

This clone has a handful of counts. The V gene is TRBV19, the J gene TRBJ2-1; D might be TRBD2 (5 bases). Germline-derived CDR1 and CDR2 are LNHDA and SQIVND (reference sequence). The CDR3 is 14 amino acids. Trimming left V 5 bases short and J 4 bases short, with 12 bases between. For the CDR3, the DNA is TGTGCCAGTAGTCGAGGGTCGGGTTACAATGAGCAGTTCTTC. Protein product: CASSRGSGYNEQFF.